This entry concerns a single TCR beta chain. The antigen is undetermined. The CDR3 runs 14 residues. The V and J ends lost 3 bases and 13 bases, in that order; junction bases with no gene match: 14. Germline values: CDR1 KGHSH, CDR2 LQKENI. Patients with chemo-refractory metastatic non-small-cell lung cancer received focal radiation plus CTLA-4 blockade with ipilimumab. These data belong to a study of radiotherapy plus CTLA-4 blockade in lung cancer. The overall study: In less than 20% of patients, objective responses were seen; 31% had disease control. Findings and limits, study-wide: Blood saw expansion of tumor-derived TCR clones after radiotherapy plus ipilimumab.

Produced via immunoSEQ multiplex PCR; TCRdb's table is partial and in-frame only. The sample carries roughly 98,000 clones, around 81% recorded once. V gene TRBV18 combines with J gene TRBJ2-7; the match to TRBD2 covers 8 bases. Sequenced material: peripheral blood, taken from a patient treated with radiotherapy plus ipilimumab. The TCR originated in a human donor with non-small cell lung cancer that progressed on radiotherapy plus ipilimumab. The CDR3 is CASSPGAGGIPSYF. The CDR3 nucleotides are TGTGCCAGCTCACCTGGCGCGGGGGGAATCCCGTCATACTTC.